The table lists the clone carrying this TCR beta chain with a few counts. This specimen comes from a study of blood T cells in healthy people across ages. Whole-study context: In model experiments, template switching was able to capture about one barcoded beta molecule for every two T cells that were present.

It was with a sample-barcoded 5' primer and a J-beta primer mix that a second PCR of about 6 to 12 cycles was run. TCRdb used MiXCR to reprocess the 5' RACE reads, holding one entry per CDR3 protein. The sample carries almost 550,000 distinct CDR3 sequences, nearly 25% recorded once. V lost 5 bases to trimming and J lost 5 bases; unmatched junction nucleotides: 10. The CDR3 consists of 16 residues. The V gene's germline CDR1 is SGHTA and CDR2 FQGNSA. This sample was shared with a second study, whose subject was T cells of mothers and their children.

The rearrangement uses TRBV7-2 and TRBJ2-5; 11 nucleotides align to TRBD2. The clonotype was recovered from a boy aged 5-17 years in good health. Sequencing input: blood. DNA for the CDR3: TGTGCCAGCAGCCCACTAGCGGGGGCGCCGTCCGAGACCCAGTACTTC. It yields the protein CASSPLAGAPSETQYF.